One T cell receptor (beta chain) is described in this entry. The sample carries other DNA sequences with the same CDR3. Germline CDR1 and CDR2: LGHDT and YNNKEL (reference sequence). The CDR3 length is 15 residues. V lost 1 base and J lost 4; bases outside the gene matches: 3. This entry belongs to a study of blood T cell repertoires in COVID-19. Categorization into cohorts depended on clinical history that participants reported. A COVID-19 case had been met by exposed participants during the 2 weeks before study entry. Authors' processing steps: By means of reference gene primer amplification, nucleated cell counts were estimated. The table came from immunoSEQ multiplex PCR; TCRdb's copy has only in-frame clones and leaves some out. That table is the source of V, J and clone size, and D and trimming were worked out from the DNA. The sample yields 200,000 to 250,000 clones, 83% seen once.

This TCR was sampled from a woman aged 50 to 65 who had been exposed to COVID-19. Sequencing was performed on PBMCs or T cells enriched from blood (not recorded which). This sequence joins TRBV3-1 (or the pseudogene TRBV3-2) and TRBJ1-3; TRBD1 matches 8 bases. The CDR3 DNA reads TGTGCCAGCAGCCAAGGGACAGGGCCGGGAAACACCATATATTTT. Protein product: CASSQGTGPGNTIYF.